This T cell receptor beta chain is drawn from a study of shared clonotypes between healthy human individuals. This clone was seen many times. CDR1 is MNHNS, CDR2 SASEGT, per germline. The length of the CDR3 is 15 residues. The trim removed 3 bases at V and 6 bases at J, leaving 5 bases unmatched. Some clones are missing from TCRdb's copy, which holds only in-frame ones; the method was immunoSEQ multiplex PCR. Of 1 million to 1.2 million clones in the sample, approximately 77% are singletons; the top ten hold almost 0.9%. Material: memory CD4+ T cells from PBMCs. Subset here: CD45RA-negative fraction. The receptor's source is a man between 18 and 35 years old in good health. Some clones in this sample may be carry-over from other donors' samples. V gene TRBV6-1 combines with J gene TRBJ1-5, with TRBD1 matching over 10 bases. CDR3 loop: CASSETGGRGQPQHF. The CDR3 region has the DNA TGTGCCAGCAGTGAGACAGGGGGCAGAGGTCAGCCCCAGCATTTT.